The entry below describes one TCR beta chain. Its specificity is not known. The PCR had 60 Vbeta and 13 Jbeta primers. This table comes from immunoSEQ multiplex PCR, and its TCRdb copy is limited to in-frame clones, with some not included. The table includes 250,000 or so clones, nearly 95% detected once. This specimen comes from a study of cytomegalovirus exposure and HLA in healthy donors. Across the whole study: Early released data had about 80 million unique TCRs, all coming from HLA-typed donors.

The V segment lost 3 bases and the J segment 5 bases; nucleotides outside the gene matches: 14. The length of the CDR3 is 18 residues. Germline CDR1 and CDR2: LNHNV and YYDKDF (reference sequence). Broader study findings: The study designated 150 or so TCR beta chains cytomegalovirus-associated.

Specimen: PBMCs. The rearrangement links TRBV15 to TRBJ2-1; 9 positions match TRBD2. The sequence came from a girl between 2 and 10 years old in good health and CMV-seronegative. The CDR3 reads CATSSLAQTSGPDNEQFF. CDR3 bases: TGTGCCACCAGCAGTTTGGCCCAGACTAGCGGACCTGACAATGAGCAGTTCTTC.